This TCR beta chain was documented in a study of CD8 T cells in ankylosing spondylitis (dated by TCRdb to 2017 to 2019). For context, the study as a whole: The study profiled T cell receptor beta repertoires in healthy donors and ankylosing spondylitis patients to find disease-linked TCR variants. The full study cohort comprised around 25 ankylosing spondylitis patients and over a hundred healthy donors. Peripheral blood was sampled, and synovial fluid was also collected from ankylosing spondylitis patients.

Regarding this clonotype: There is no known antigen for this receptor. No per-base quality is available; no much larger clone lies one base away.

Sequencing was performed on an Illumina HiSeq 2500. TCR beta libraries were prepared by quantitative 5'-RACE with molecular barcodes. Processing in the source paper ran as follows. To identify disease-linked TCR variants, a new computational method was used, one built on a probabilistic model of VDJ rearrangement. TCRdb reprocessed the public reads (quality trimming at Q25 with fastp, clone calling with MiXCR) and kept in-frame beta chains. One record per CDR3 amino acid sequence lists the most common genes and DNA. TCRdb, not the authors, supplied the V and J calls. The table for this sample lists roughly 30,000 distinct CDR3 sequences; less than 6.5% of them were counted only once. The leading ten clones occupy roughly 1.8% of the sample. V is pared back by 1 base and J by 3 bases, with 12 bases lying between the germline termini. The germline V gene specifies SGDLS as CDR1 and YYNGEE as CDR2. The CDR3 contains 15 residues, cysteine and phenylalanine counted. The retained sequence is limited to the CDR3, 45 bases, with the frame set at the first base.

Study-wide conclusions, independent of this receptor: The disease-linked clones showed a CD8+ phenotype and occurred at relatively low frequencies in peripheral blood. Blood from ankylosing spondylitis patients appeared to be characterized by a TCR beta motif made up of several highly homologous amino acid variants. Some TCR beta motif variants had previously been reported in synovial fluid and blood of reactive arthritis patients, which suggested common disease-initiation mechanisms. According to the report, matched synovial fluid samples from ankylosing spondylitis patients were significantly enriched for the disease-linked clones.

Sample: blood, either unsorted or a sorted T cell fraction (not recorded which). The clonotype originates from a female donor with ankylosing spondylitis or in good health (not recorded which). The rearranged segments are TRBV9 and TRBJ2-3; matching of 5 bases hints at TRBD1 as the D gene. The CDR3 protein sequence reads: CASSVSPKGTDTQYF. The sequence in DNA is TGTGCCAGCAGCGTATCCCCTAAGGGGACAGATACGCAGTATTTT.